The TCR beta chain described here comes from a study of blood T cell repertoires in COVID-19. At the level of the study: Donors in the United States, Italy and Spain gave samples during acute or convalescent COVID-19. T cells, B-cell-depleted T cells, or PBMCs provided the cDNA or gDNA that served as material.

Germline trimming cut 0 bases from V and 5 bases from J; bases unmatched to any gene: 6. Germline CDR1 SGHRS, CDR2 YFSETQ. The CDR3 spans 15 residues. Authors' methods: The authors estimated nucleated cell counts from reference gene primer amplification. Profiled with immunoSEQ multiplex PCR; TCRdb holds only in-frame clones, not every one. V, J and clone size reflect that table, while D and trimming were determined from the DNA. The repertoire consists of more than 80,000 clones, with less than 75% occurring once and the leading ten covering around 25%. This sequence joins TRBV5-1 and TRBJ2-7, with 9 bases identical to TRBD2. This sequence was found in a woman between 55 and 75 years old in a cohort sampled during active or convalescent COVID-19. The sequenced sample was peripheral blood. The CDR3 loop is CASSLGAGGPNEQYF. The CDR3 DNA is TGCGCCAGCAGCTTGGGCGCGGGGGGGCCAAACGAGCAGTACTTC.